This TCR beta chain is drawn from a study of response to subunit inactivated influenza vaccine. Study-wide results and caveats: Authors suggested each seasonal influenza vaccination recruits few new T cells.

The CDR3 has 12 residues. The V end lost 0 bases, the J end lost 9 bases, and 5 bases lay between the germline ends. To note about this clonotype: Its antigen is not identified.

TCRdb called the RT-PCR reads again in MiXCR, with one record for every CDR3 protein. Here the sample spans over 800,000 distinct CDR3 sequences, 21% being singletons. The material was PBMCs from blood, obtained 5 to 6 days after vaccination. The chain has TRBV12-3 or TRBV12-4 and TRBJ2-2; no clear D gene. The receptor was derived from a man aged 45 to 65 who received an inactivated influenza vaccine. CDR3 loop: CASSLALRELFF. The CDR3, as DNA: TGTGCCAGCAGTTTAGCGCTCCGGGAGCTGTTTTTT.